A selection of T cell receptor beta chains follows, all from one sample in a study of blood T cell repertoires in COVID-19. TCRdb's table, derived via immunoSEQ multiplex PCR, lists solely in-frame clones and lacks some. The sample contains about 360,000 clones, around 87% of which appear only once. Sequenced: peripheral blood. The receptor set was obtained from a human donor in a cohort sampled during active COVID-19. Both conserved end residues are part of each CDR3. Fields, in order: J gene, clone size, D gene, V gene, CDR3 DNA, CDR3 protein. The D gene is left open where the match is weak. Not all rows give a size; the values are once, few, many and, for expanded clones, a class.

j_call: TRBJ2-1; clone_size: .; d_call: .; v_call: TRBV5-1; cdr3_nt: TGCGCCAGCAGCTTGGTTTTTATGGCGGGTGAGACCAATGAGCAGTTCTTC; cdr3_aa: CASSLVFMAGETNEQFF
j_call: TRBJ1-1; clone_size: .; d_call: .; v_call: TRBV19; cdr3_nt: TGTGCCAGTAGTATCGGGGGTTGGACTGAAGCTTTCTTT; cdr3_aa: CASSIGGWTEAFF
j_call: TRBJ2-3; clone_size: few; d_call: .; v_call: TRBV10-3; cdr3_nt: TGTGCCATCAGTGCCCGATCACAGGAGACCTTCACAGATACGCAGTATTTT; cdr3_aa: CAISARSQETFTDTQYF
j_call: TRBJ1-1; clone_size: once; d_call: TRBD1; v_call: TRBV6-6; cdr3_nt: TGTGCCAGCACACAGGGGGCGCGGAACACTGAAGCTTTCTTT; cdr3_aa: CASTQGARNTEAFF
j_call: TRBJ2-7; clone_size: .; d_call: .; v_call: TRBV4-2; cdr3_nt: TGTGCCAGCAGCCAAGAGGACAACTCCTACGAGCAGTACTTC; cdr3_aa: CASSQEDNSYEQYF
j_call: TRBJ1-5; clone_size: .; d_call: TRBD1; v_call: TRBV7-9; cdr3_nt: TGTGCCAGCAGCCGGGGGACAGGGGAAAAGAGCAATCAGCCCCAGCATTTT; cdr3_aa: CASSRGTGEKSNQPQHF
j_call: TRBJ2-2; clone_size: .; d_call: .; v_call: TRBV27; cdr3_nt: TGTGCCAGCAGTTTAGGACACAGCACCGGGGAGCTGTTTTTT; cdr3_aa: CASSLGHSTGELFF
j_call: TRBJ1-4; clone_size: .; d_call: .; v_call: TRBV18; cdr3_nt: TGTGCCAGCTCACCACTACAGGGAATCGGGAATGAAAAACTGTTTTTT; cdr3_aa: CASSPLQGIGNEKLFF
j_call: TRBJ2-3; clone_size: .; d_call: TRBD1; v_call: TRBV12-3/TRBV12-4; cdr3_nt: TGTGCCAGCAGTTCAGGGGGAACAGATACGCAGTATTTT; cdr3_aa: CASSSGGTDTQYF
j_call: TRBJ2-2; clone_size: few; d_call: .; v_call: TRBV27; cdr3_nt: TGTGCCAGCAGTTTACAGCGGAGGGGCGGGGAGCTGTTTTTT; cdr3_aa: CASSLQRRGGELFF
j_call: TRBJ2-1; clone_size: once; d_call: TRBD1; v_call: TRBV18; cdr3_nt: TGTGCCAGCTCACCTCTTCTTCCGGGACAGAGTATTAACAATGAGCAGTTCTTC; cdr3_aa: CASSPLLPGQSINNEQFF
j_call: TRBJ1-2; clone_size: .; d_call: .; v_call: TRBV28; cdr3_nt: TGTGCCAGCAGTTCCCGGTCCTATGGCTACACCTTC; cdr3_aa: CASSSRSYGYTF
j_call: TRBJ1-2; clone_size: .; d_call: .; v_call: TRBV5-6; cdr3_nt: TGTGCCAGCAGCTTGAATGGACAGAGGTTTAACTATGGCTACACCTTC; cdr3_aa: CASSLNGQRFNYGYTF
j_call: TRBJ2-2; clone_size: .; d_call: TRBD2; v_call: TRBV7-3; cdr3_nt: TGTGCCAGCAGCCCACTAGCGGGGCGGGTAGGGTCACCCGGGGAGCTGTTTTTT; cdr3_aa: CASSPLAGRVGSPGELFF
j_call: TRBJ2-5; clone_size: .; d_call: TRBD2; v_call: TRBV2; cdr3_nt: TGTGTCTCGGCGGGAGTATTTCGAGAGACCCAGTACTTC; cdr3_aa: CVSAGVFRETQYF
j_call: TRBJ1-2; clone_size: .; d_call: .; v_call: TRBV9; cdr3_nt: TGTGCCAGCAGCGTAGGGGGGCGGAACTATGGCTACACCTTC; cdr3_aa: CASSVGGRNYGYTF
j_call: TRBJ2-4; clone_size: .; d_call: TRBD2; v_call: TRBV3-1/TRBV3-2; cdr3_nt: TGTGCCAGCAGCCGAGAGCGGGGGCTAGCCAAAAACATTCAGTACTTC; cdr3_aa: CASSRERGLAKNIQYF
j_call: TRBJ2-5; clone_size: .; d_call: TRBD2; v_call: TRBV4-2; cdr3_nt: TGTGCCAGCAGCCAAGTGCCTAGCGGGTTCGTCGAGACCCAGTACTTC; cdr3_aa: CASSQVPSGFVETQYF
j_call: TRBJ2-3; clone_size: once; d_call: TRBD1; v_call: TRBV5-1; cdr3_nt: TGCGCCAGCAGCCAAGGGGACAGTTACACAGATACGCAGTATTTT; cdr3_aa: CASSQGDSYTDTQYF
j_call: TRBJ2-1; clone_size: many; d_call: .; v_call: TRBV18; cdr3_nt: TGTGCCAGCTCACCCTCGGGGGTTAATGAGCAGTTCTTC; cdr3_aa: CASSPSGVNEQFF
j_call: TRBJ2-3; clone_size: .; d_call: .; v_call: TRBV7-2; cdr3_nt: TGTGCCAGCAGCTCCAGGAGGACTTACACAGATACGCAGTATTTT; cdr3_aa: CASSSRRTYTDTQYF
j_call: TRBJ2-3; clone_size: .; d_call: TRBD1; v_call: TRBV19; cdr3_nt: TGTGCCAGTAGTATCAGACAGGGGCTCACAGATACGCAGTATTTT; cdr3_aa: CASSIRQGLTDTQYF
j_call: TRBJ1-2; clone_size: .; d_call: .; v_call: TRBV7-9; cdr3_nt: TGTGCCAGCAGCTCCTCAGACAGCTTCTATGGCTACACCTTC; cdr3_aa: CASSSSDSFYGYTF
j_call: TRBJ2-1; clone_size: .; d_call: TRBD2; v_call: TRBV11-2; cdr3_nt: TGTGCCAGCAGCTCCACTAGCGGGAGATACAATGAGCAGTTCTTC; cdr3_aa: CASSSTSGRYNEQFF
j_call: TRBJ1-5; clone_size: .; d_call: .; v_call: TRBV2; cdr3_nt: TGTGCCAGCAGTTCAAATGCGTTGGGACTCAATCAGCCCCAGCATTTT; cdr3_aa: CASSSNALGLNQPQHF
j_call: TRBJ2-1; clone_size: once; d_call: .; v_call: TRBV5-5; cdr3_nt: TGTGCCAGCACCCGGGAGTACAATGAGCAGTTCTTC; cdr3_aa: CASTREYNEQFF
j_call: TRBJ1-4; clone_size: .; d_call: .; v_call: TRBV7-6; cdr3_nt: TGTGCCAGCAGCCCGGCAGGCACGACGTTCGGTGAAAAACTGTTTTTT; cdr3_aa: CASSPAGTTFGEKLFF
j_call: TRBJ2-7; clone_size: .; d_call: .; v_call: TRBV21-1; cdr3_nt: TGTGCCAGCAGCAAAGGGGGACTAGCGGGAGAGGACTCCGAGCAGTACTTC; cdr3_aa: CASSKGGLAGEDSEQYF
j_call: TRBJ1-3; clone_size: few; d_call: TRBD1; v_call: TRBV25-1; cdr3_nt: TGTGCCAGCAGTGAACCCTCCGGGACAGCTCCAGGAAACACCATATATTTT; cdr3_aa: CASSEPSGTAPGNTIYF
j_call: TRBJ2-3; clone_size: .; d_call: .; v_call: TRBV5-1; cdr3_nt: TGCGCCAGCAGCTTGGCCAATCGTCCAGGGGCAGATACGCAGTATTTT; cdr3_aa: CASSLANRPGADTQYF
j_call: TRBJ2-7; clone_size: .; d_call: .; v_call: TRBV28; cdr3_nt: TGTGCCAGCAGTTCCCAGGGAACCTACGAGCAGTACTTC; cdr3_aa: CASSSQGTYEQYF
j_call: TRBJ2-5; clone_size: .; d_call: TRBD1; v_call: TRBV5-8; cdr3_nt: TGTGCCAGCAGCCCGGGGACAGGTTATCGGGGGAAGACCCAGTACTTC; cdr3_aa: CASSPGTGYRGKTQYF
j_call: TRBJ2-5; clone_size: .; d_call: TRBD2; v_call: TRBV5-6; cdr3_nt: TGTGCCAGCAGCGGGGGACTAGCGGTTCATGAGACCCAGTACTTC; cdr3_aa: CASSGGLAVHETQYF
j_call: TRBJ2-3; clone_size: .; d_call: TRBD1; v_call: TRBV3-1/TRBV3-2; cdr3_nt: TGTGCCAGCAGCCCCACGGGACGGACAGGCCCGTACGGCGTATTT; cdr3_aa: CASSPTGRTGPYGVF
j_call: TRBJ1-6; clone_size: .; d_call: .; v_call: TRBV5-4; cdr3_nt: TGTGCCAGCAGCTTGGCGTCTATTAATTCACCCCTCCACTTT; cdr3_aa: CASSLASINSPLHF
j_call: TRBJ2-3; clone_size: .; d_call: TRBD2; v_call: TRBV3-1/TRBV3-2; cdr3_nt: TGTGCCAGCAGCCTCCGGACTAGCGGGGCCTACACAGATACGCAGTATTTT; cdr3_aa: CASSLRTSGAYTDTQYF
j_call: TRBJ2-4; clone_size: .; d_call: TRBD1; v_call: TRBV2; cdr3_nt: TGTGCCAGCAGGAGGACAGGGCCGGTGGAAGGGGCAAAAAACATTCAGTACTTC; cdr3_aa: CASRRTGPVEGAKNIQYF
j_call: TRBJ1-4; clone_size: .; d_call: TRBD1; v_call: TRBV30; cdr3_nt: TGTGCCTGCCGCGGGACAGCTAATGAAAAACTGTTTTTT; cdr3_aa: CACRGTANEKLFF
j_call: TRBJ2-1; clone_size: .; d_call: TRBD2; v_call: TRBV6-4; cdr3_nt: TGTGCCAAACCGACAGGGGTCCTAGCGGGAGACTACAATGAGCAGTTCTTC; cdr3_aa: CAKPTGVLAGDYNEQFF